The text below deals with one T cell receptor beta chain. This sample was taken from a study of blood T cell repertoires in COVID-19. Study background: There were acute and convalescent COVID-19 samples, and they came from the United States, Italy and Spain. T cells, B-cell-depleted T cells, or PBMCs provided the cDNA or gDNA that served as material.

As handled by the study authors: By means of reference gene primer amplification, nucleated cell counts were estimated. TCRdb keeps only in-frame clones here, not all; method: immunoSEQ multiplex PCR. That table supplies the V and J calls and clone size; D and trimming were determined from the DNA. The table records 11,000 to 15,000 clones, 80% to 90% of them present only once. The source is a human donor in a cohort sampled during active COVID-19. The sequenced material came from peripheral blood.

The CDR3 nucleotides are TGTGCCAGCAGCGTAGGGGTGTCAGGGGTATATAATTCACCCCTCCACTTT. Protein sequence: CASSVGVSGVYNSPLHF. This chain connects TRBV9 to TRBJ1-6, with a weak D call TRBD1 (6 bases). Germline CDR1 reads SGDLS; CDR2 reads YYNGEE. Trimming cost V 0 bases and J 4 bases, with 14 bases left between them. The CDR3 sequence is 17 residues long.